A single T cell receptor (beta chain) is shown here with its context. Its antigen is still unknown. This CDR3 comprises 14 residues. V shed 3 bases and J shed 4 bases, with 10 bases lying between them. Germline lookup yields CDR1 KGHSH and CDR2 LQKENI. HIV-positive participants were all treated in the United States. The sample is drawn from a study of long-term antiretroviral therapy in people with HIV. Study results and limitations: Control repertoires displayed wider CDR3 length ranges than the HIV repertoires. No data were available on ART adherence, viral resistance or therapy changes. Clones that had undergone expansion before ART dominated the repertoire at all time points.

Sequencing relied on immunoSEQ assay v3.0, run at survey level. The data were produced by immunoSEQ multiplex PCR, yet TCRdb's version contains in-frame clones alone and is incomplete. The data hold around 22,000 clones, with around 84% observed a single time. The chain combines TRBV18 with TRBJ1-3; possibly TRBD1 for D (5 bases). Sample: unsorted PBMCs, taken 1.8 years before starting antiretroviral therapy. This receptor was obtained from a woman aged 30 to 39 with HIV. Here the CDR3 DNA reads TGTGCCAGCTCACCCCCGGGACCAGGAAACACCATATATTTT. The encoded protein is CASSPPGPGNTIYF. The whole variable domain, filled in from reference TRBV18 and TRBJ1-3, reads NAGVMQNPRHLVRRRGQEARLRCSPMKGHSHVYWYRQLPEEGLKFMVYLQKENIIDESGMPKERFSAEFPKEGPSILRIQQVVRGDSAAYFCASSPPGPGNTIYFGEGSWLTVV.